What follows describes a single T cell receptor beta chain. It has no known antigen specificity. Nothing much larger sits one base from this clone, and base qualities are not available. These data originate in a study of blood T cell repertoires in COVID-19 (dated by TCRdb to about 2020). Notes on the research overall: Samples covering the acute and convalescent phases of COVID-19 were provided by collaborators in the United States, Italy and Spain. The prospective study material was composed of cDNA or gDNA derived from T cells, B-cell-depleted T cells, or PBMCs. The dataset comprised deeply sampled blood TCRbeta repertoires from subjects exposed to, actively infected with, or recovered from COVID-19. The repertoires were released in a freely available public database intended as a resource for research on the immune response to SARS-CoV-2. The samples were drawn from the first 160 participants of the ongoing ImmuneRACE study and from 1,254 subjects provided by 6 global collaborators. A de-identified subject ID, COVID-19 status, age in years and sex were almost always included in the sample metadata. Where available, HLA class I and class II types were obtained from metadata supplied by the sample provider rather than from assay-based typing.

Collaborating institutions collected whole blood in K2EDTA tubes following their own protocols. For TCRbeta analysis, collaborators shipped samples as frozen whole blood, isolated PBMCs, or DNA extracted from either of those sample types. The investigation overall reported the following: The amount of clinical and demographic metadata varied by source and participant and was provided uncurated.

Ends trimmed: V by 8 bases, J by 3 bases; bases unmatched to a gene: 3. There are 12 amino acids in the CDR3, from cysteine to phenylalanine inclusive. CDR3 DNA is the only sequence kept; it has 36 bases, read in frame from the first base. CDR1 MNHNY and CDR2 SVGAGI were looked up in the germline V gene (reference sequence). The immunoSEQ Assay, a bias-controlled multiplex PCR, was used to amplify TCRbeta CDR3 regions from genomic DNA. Per the source publication's procedure: Within the assay, amplification of reference gene primers was used to estimate how many nucleated cells each sample contained. Sequence reads were collapsed and filtered to measure the absolute abundance of every unique TCRbeta CDR3 rearrangement. For each sample, productive Simpson clonality was calculated by taking the square root of Simpson's diversity index across productive rearrangements. TCRdb retrieved this table from immuneACCESS and kept in-frame rearrangements only. Not all clones are present; in checked studies, unresolved V genes account for under half, and no reason is known for the remainder. The V and J calls and clone size come from that table; D and trimming were worked out from the DNA. This sample comprises approximately 140,000 clones, 87% of them detected only once. The ten largest clones represent around 4.5% of the sample.

Sequences were obtained from peripheral blood. This sequence uses TRBV6-6 and TRBJ1-2; 7 of the junction bases match TRBD1. The receptor's source is a woman aged 40 to 50 with acute or convalescent COVID-19. CDR3 sequence: CASAGTDYGYTF. The DNA reads TGTGCCAGCGCCGGGACAGACTATGGCTACACCTTC.